This T cell receptor (beta chain) appears in the sequencing data of a study of T cell changes during pregnancy in multiple sclerosis. Method: immunoSEQ multiplex PCR; TCRdb's copy keeps in-frame clones and lacks some. The sample contains roughly 110,000 clones, approximately 90% of which appear only once. The sequencing here drew on peripheral blood, taken in the third trimester of pregnancy. The sequence derives from a female donor with multiple sclerosis, enrolled in a pregnancy study.

Written as DNA, the CDR3 is TGTGCCTGGAGTTCCCTAAGCACTGAAGCTTTCTTT. This translates into CAWSSLSTEAFF. The chain carries TRBV30 and TRBJ1-1; D not certain. The V end lost 2 bases, the J end lost 4 bases, and 8 bases lay between the germline ends. This CDR3 has 12 residues. The germline V gene has CDR1 GTSNPN and CDR2 SVGIG (reference sequence).